Below are 27 T cell receptor beta chains sequenced from a single sample in a study of CXCR3-negative and CXCR3-positive naive CD8 T cells. UMI-labeled TRB cDNA libraries were prepared by 5' RACE. One entry per CDR3 protein, without DNA, is what TCRdb gives after re-calling the 5' RACE reads. Its table lists roughly 86,000 distinct CDR3 sequences. Sequencing input: naive CXCR3- CD8+ T cells from blood. Subset defined: CD45RO-CCR7+CD27+CD95- naive CD8+ T cells lacking CXCR3 (TNR3-). All receptors derive from a human donor in good health. Some clones in this sample may be carry-over from other donors' samples.

The rearrangement links TRBV7-9 to TRBJ2-2; TCRdb indicates TRBD2, and absent DNA this call remains unverified. Germline CDR1 and CDR2: SEHNR and FQNEAQ (reference sequence). This CDR3 contains 15 residues. The CDR3 is CASSLDEGITGELFF.

The rearrangement joins TRBV29-1 to TRBJ2-5; TCRdb's assignment of TRBD2 cannot be checked, as there is no DNA. The V gene's germline CDR1 is SQVTM and CDR2 ANQGSEA. There are 20 residues in the CDR3. The CDR3 loop reads CSVEWWPGLAGGGGQETQYF. The entire variable domain, with the rest obtained from reference TRBV29-1 and TRBJ2-5, is as follows: SAVISQKPSRDICQRGTSLTIQCQVDSQVTMMFWYRQQPGQSLTLIATANQGSEATYESGFVIDKFPISRPNLTFSTLTVSNMSPEDSSIYLCSVEWWPGLAGGGGQETQYFGPGTRLLVL.

This sequence joins TRBV28 and TRBJ1-1; the TRBD1 assignment by TCRdb is unverifiable without DNA. Germline CDR1 reads MDHEN; CDR2 reads SYDVKM. The CDR3 covers 13 residues. The CDR3 region is CASSAQGVGEAFF. Full variable domain (outside the CDR3, taken from reference TRBV28 and TRBJ1-1): DVKVTQSSRYLVKRTGEKVFLECVQDMDHENMFWYRQDPGLGLRLIYFSYDVKMKEKGDIPEGYSVSREKKERFSLILESASTNQTSMYLCASSAQGVGEAFFGQGTRLTVV.

This CDR3 reads CASSETSGTYLMEQFF. The chain employs TRBV25-1 and TRBJ2-1; the D call of TRBD1 rests on TCRdb alone, since no DNA is present to check it. Germline CDR1 reads MGHDK; CDR2 reads SYGVNS. This CDR3 spans 16 amino acids.

This rearrangement joins TRBV6-5 to TRBJ2-7; absent DNA, TCRdb's TRBD1 call cannot be checked. The CDR3 sequence is 14 residues long. In germline, CDR1 is MNHEY, CDR2 SVGAGI. CDR3 region: CASSYGDSRYEQYF.

The chain has TRBV29-1 and TRBJ2-2; the D gene TCRdb calls, TRBD1, cannot be checked with no DNA. CDR3 length: 19 residues. The germline V gene encodes CDR1 SQVTM and CDR2 ANQGSEA. This CDR3 is CSVEDPETRQGAGTGELFF.

The rearrangement uses TRBV23-1 and TRBJ1-5. TRBV23-1 is identified as an open reading frame with a role that is uncertain. This CDR3 comprises 12 residues. CDR3 amino acids: CASSQRPGTKHF.

The chain links TRBV4-1 to TRBJ2-3; the D call from TCRdb, TRBD1, cannot be confirmed without DNA. Germline CDR1 reads MGHRA; CDR2 reads YSYEKL. This CDR3 has 15 amino acids. CDR3 sequence: CASSQGGGPADTQYF.

The J gene is TRBJ2-7, the V gene TRBV2. There are 15 residues in the CDR3. CDR1 is SNHLY and CDR2 is FYNNEI in the germline V gene. The CDR3 sequence is CASSELRQFHYEQYF.

The genes are TRBV4-3 and TRBJ2-2; TCRdb returns TRBD1, unconfirmable since there is no DNA. The CDR3 contains 14 residues. The germline V gene has CDR1 LGHNA and CDR2 YSLEER. CDR3 protein: CASSLITGSGELFF.

The rearrangement uses TRBV7-8 and TRBJ2-3; as DNA is missing, the TRBD2 call by TCRdb cannot be tested. The CDR3 covers 16 residues. Germline CDR1 and CDR2: SGHVS and FQNEAQ. CDR3: CASSLVSGRLTDTQYF.

The chain uses TRBV20-1 and TRBJ2-7; the TRBD1 assignment by TCRdb is unverifiable without DNA. CDR1 is DFQATT and CDR2 is SNEGSKA in the germline V gene (reference sequence). The CDR3 contains 13 residues. The CDR3 reads CSATLGGYYEQYF.

The J gene is TRBJ2-7, the V gene TRBV29-1; the TRBD2 assignment by TCRdb is unverifiable without DNA. CDR1 SQVTM and CDR2 ANQGSEA come from the germline V gene. The CDR3 sequence is 15 residues long. The CDR3 sequence: CSVEDPTSGAYEQYF.

The chain joins TRBV6-5 to TRBJ1-2. This CDR3 spans 14 amino acids. Germline CDR1 and CDR2: MNHEY and SVGAGI. The CDR3: CASSYSGGNYGYTF.

The chain is built from TRBV29-1 and TRBJ2-7; TCRdb names TRBD1, which stays unverified in the absence of DNA. Looked up from germline, CDR1 is SQVTM and CDR2 is ANQGSEA. This CDR3 region has 15 residues. CDR3 protein: CSVEDPGTGGYEQYF.

The chain recombines TRBV29-1 with TRBJ2-1; the D call of TRBD1 rests on TCRdb alone, since no DNA is present to check it. The germline gives CDR1 SQVTM, CDR2 ANQGSEA. This CDR3 is built from 16 residues. The CDR3 sequence is CSVVAGDRVSYNEQFF.

The chain links TRBV29-1 to TRBJ2-6; with no DNA, the TCRdb D assignment of TRBD1 cannot be verified. This CDR3 region has 17 residues. Per germline, CDR1 SQVTM and CDR2 ANQGSEA. The CDR3 protein is CSVETGESYRGANVLTF.

The V gene is TRBV7-2, the J gene TRBJ2-3; TCRdb's D call, TRBD1, is unchecked because there is no DNA. In germline, CDR1 is SGHTA, CDR2 FQGNSA. The CDR3 is made up of 16 amino acids. CDR3 loop: CASSPFSGTGADTQYF.

This sequence joins TRBV14 and TRBJ1-1. From germline, CDR1 is SGHDN and CDR2 FVKESK. The CDR3 has 14 residues. Here the CDR3 reads CASSQGIMNTEAFF.

V gene TRBV12-3 or TRBV12-4 combines with J gene TRBJ2-7; TCRdb designates TRBD1, a call that cannot be tested without DNA. The CDR3 is 14 residues long. The CDR3: CASSPGTDTYEQYF.

V is TRBV25-1 and J is TRBJ1-5. The CDR3 totals 14 residues. Germline V gene sequence: CDR1 MGHDK, CDR2 SYGVNS. CDR3 protein: CASSMTGGNQPQHF.

The chain has TRBV29-1 and TRBJ1-2. The CDR3 is 11 amino acids. Germline V CDR1 and CDR2: SQVTM, ANQGSEA. The CDR3 sequence: CSVEHSYGYTF.

The V call is TRBV18, the J call TRBJ1-1; the D call from TCRdb, TRBD1, cannot be confirmed without DNA. CDR3 length equals 14 residues. Germline V gene data show CDR1 as KGHSH and CDR2 as LQKENI. The CDR3 loop reads CASSTGQRNTEAFF.

This chain joins TRBV29-1 and TRBJ2-7; the D gene TCRdb calls, TRBD2, cannot be checked with no DNA. The CDR3 is 17 residues long. Looked up from germline, CDR1 is SQVTM and CDR2 is ANQGSEA. CDR3 amino acids: CSAGTSGSNRSSYEQYF.

The genes are TRBV20-1 and TRBJ1-1; TCRdb gives TRBD1 as the D gene, but with no DNA this cannot be confirmed. There are 11 residues in the CDR3. CDR1 is DFQATT, CDR2 SNEGSKA, per germline (reference sequence). This CDR3 reads CSAGAGTEAFF.

V is TRBV7-3 and J is TRBJ1-2; absent DNA, TCRdb's TRBD1 call cannot be checked. CDR3 length: 13 amino acids. Germline V gene sequence: CDR1 SGHTA, CDR2 FQGTGA. The CDR3 loop reads CASSTGPNYGYTF.

The chain links TRBV29-1 to TRBJ1-1; with no DNA, the TCRdb D assignment of TRBD1 cannot be verified. The CDR3 contains 18 residues. From germline, CDR1 is SQVTM and CDR2 ANQGSEA. This CDR3 is CSVEDHGQGLIMNTEAFF.